The 9 T cell receptor beta chains below come from one sample, sequenced in a study of T cell responses to AZD1222 COVID-19 vaccine. The protocol was immunoSEQ multiplex PCR, while the TCRdb copy is restricted to in-frame clones and leaves out a portion. The sample has 160,000 or so clones; around nine tenths are singletons. The source was peripheral blood, collected 28 days after the second AZD1222 dose. Every receptor here comes from an adult who received the AZD1222 COVID-19 vaccine.

The chain has TRBV5-1 and TRBJ1-2; tentatively, D is TRBD1 (5 bases). V lost 3 bases and J lost 8, with 14 bases in between. This CDR3 is 13 amino acids long. CDR1 is SGHRS and CDR2 is YFSETQ in the germline V gene. The CDR3, as DNA: TGCGCCAGCAGCTCCGAGGGTCGGGGCGGCTACACCTTC. Translated, it gives CASSSEGRGGYTF.

The chain is built from TRBV2 and TRBJ2-5; TRBD1 matches at 8 bases. The germline CDR1 and CDR2 sequences are SNHLY and FYNNEI. V dropped 2 bases and J dropped 5; count of bases not matched to a gene: 7. CDR3 length: 15 amino acids. CDR3 in DNA: TGTGCCAGCAGTGAACGGCAGGGGGCAGGGGAGACCCAGTACTTC. It codes for CASSERQGAGETQYF.

This chain connects TRBV28 to TRBJ1-3; tentative D call: TRBD1 (6 bases). CDR1 is MDHEN and CDR2 is SYDVKM in the germline V gene. The CDR3 length is 16 residues. V was cut by 4 bases and J by 2 bases, with 15 bases left in between. The chain's CDR3 is CASSSPTGTTGNTIYF. The CDR3 region has the DNA TGTGCCAGCAGTTCCCCGACAGGAACCACTGGAAACACCATATATTTT.

This chain connects TRBV19 to TRBJ2-3, with D perhaps matching TRBD2 (5 bases). This CDR3 is built from 15 residues. V was clipped by 3 bases and J by 3 bases, with 13 bases between them. The V gene's germline CDR1 is LNHDA and CDR2 SQIVND (reference sequence). For the CDR3, the DNA is TGTGCCAGTAGTATGTCGGTAGGGAGAACAGATACGCAGTATTTT. Its protein is CASSMSVGRTDTQYF. Full variable domain (rest looked up from reference TRBV19 and TRBJ2-3): DGGITQSPKYLFRKEGQNVTLSCEQNLNHDAMYWYRQDPGQGLRLIYYSQIVNDFQKGDIAEGYSVSREKKESFPLTVTSAQKNPTAFYLCASSMSVGRTDTQYFGPGTRLTVL.

The genes are TRBV18 and TRBJ2-7; no firm D call. The CDR3 is 12 amino acids. Trimming removed 3 bases from V and 7 bases from J, with 10 bases in between. CDR1 KGHSH and CDR2 LQKENI come from the germline V gene. The CDR3 sequence: CASSPSSSEQYF. The CDR3, as DNA: TGTGCCAGCTCACCGTCGTCGTCGGAGCAGTACTTC.

This chain joins TRBV6-5 and TRBJ2-7, with D maybe TRBD1 (6 bases). The CDR3 is made up of 14 amino acids. Germline-derived CDR1 and CDR2 are MNHEY and SVGAGI. Between the trimmed V and J ends, which lost 8 bases and 2 bases, there was a span of 16 bases. CDR3 sequence reads: CASSPRGLTYEQYF. The CDR3 bases are TGTGCCAGCTCCCCGAGGGGGTTAACCTACGAGCAGTACTTC.

This chain joins TRBV28 and TRBJ2-1; 8 positions agree with TRBD2. The J segment lost 8 bases and the V segment lost 6 bases, leaving 6 bases of the junction unmatched. The CDR3 length is 13 residues. CDR1 is MDHEN, CDR2 SYDVKM, per germline. The CDR3 reads CASRGLEFDEQFF. The CDR3, as DNA: TGTGCCAGCAGGGGACTAGAATTTGATGAGCAGTTCTTC.

The chain links TRBV18 to TRBJ2-2, with TRBD1 matching over 7 bases. Unmatched junction bases numbered 2, after V lost 1 base and J lost 3 bases. This CDR3 comprises 15 residues. Germline V gene data show CDR1 as KGHSH and CDR2 as LQKENI. CDR3 coding DNA: TGTGCCAGCTCACCACAGGGGGCGGACACCGGGGAGCTGTTTTTT. This translates into CASSPQGADTGELFF.

The V call is TRBV20-1, the J call TRBJ1-4, with no clear D. V lost 3 bases and J lost 7, with 12 bases in between. The CDR3 totals 13 residues. Germline V lookup: CDR1 DFQATT, CDR2 SNEGSKA (reference sequence). The CDR3 is CSASKQFGEKLFF. CDR3 sequence (DNA): TGCAGTGCTAGTAAACAGTTCGGTGAAAAACTGTTTTTT.